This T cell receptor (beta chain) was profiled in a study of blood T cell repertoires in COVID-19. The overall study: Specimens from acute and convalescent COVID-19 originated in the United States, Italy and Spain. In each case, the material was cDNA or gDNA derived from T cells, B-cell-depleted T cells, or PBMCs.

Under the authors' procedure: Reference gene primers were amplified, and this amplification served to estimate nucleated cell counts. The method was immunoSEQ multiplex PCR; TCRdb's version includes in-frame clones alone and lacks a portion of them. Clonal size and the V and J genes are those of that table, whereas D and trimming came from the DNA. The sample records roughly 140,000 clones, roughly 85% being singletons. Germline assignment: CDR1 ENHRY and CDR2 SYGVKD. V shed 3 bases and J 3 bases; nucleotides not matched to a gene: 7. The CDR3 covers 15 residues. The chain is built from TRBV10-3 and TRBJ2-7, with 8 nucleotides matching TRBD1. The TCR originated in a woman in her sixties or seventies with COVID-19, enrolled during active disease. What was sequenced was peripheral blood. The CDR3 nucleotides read TGTGCCATCAGTGAATCCGGGACAGGACTCTACGAGCAGTACTTC. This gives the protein CAISESGTGLYEQYF.